This is a list of T cell receptor beta chains from one sample in a study of blood T cell repertoires in COVID-19. The table came from immunoSEQ multiplex PCR; TCRdb's copy has only in-frame clones and leaves some out. The table lists 80,000 or so clones, approximately 85% of them singletons. The sequencing sample was made of peripheral blood. These TCRs come from a man aged 60-69 years with COVID-19, enrolled during active disease. CDR3s include the opening cysteine and the closing phenylalanine or tryptophan. Fields, in order: clone size, D gene, J gene, V gene, CDR3 DNA, CDR3 protein. A D gene is named only where the DNA matches it firmly. Part of the rows lack a size; the others show once, few, many or a class for expanded clones.

size: NA
D: TRBD1
J: TRBJ1-2
V: TRBV28
DNA: TGTGCCAGCAGTTCACAGGGACAGCCGGCGGGCTATGGCTACACCTTC
CDR3: CASSSQGQPAGYGYTF

size: NA
D: TRBD2
J: TRBJ2-2
V: TRBV7-3
DNA: TGTGCCAGCAGCCCTGGGACTAGCGGGAGGGCCGGAACCGGGGAGCTGTTTTTT
CDR3: CASSPGTSGRAGTGELFF

size: NA
D: TRBD2
J: TRBJ2-7
V: TRBV25-1
DNA: TGTGAACCCGGGCGGGAGCCCTACGAGCAGTACTTC
CDR3: CEPGREPYEQYF

size: few
D: NA
J: TRBJ1-4
V: TRBV4-2
DNA: TGTGCCAGCAGCCAACGCTTATCCCCGCTATTAACTAATGAAAAACTGTTTTTT
CDR3: CASSQRLSPLLTNEKLFF

size: NA
D: NA
J: TRBJ2-5
V: TRBV12-3/TRBV12-4
DNA: TGTGCCAGCAGCCTTGGACTGAAGACCCAGTACTTC
CDR3: CASSLGLKTQYF

size: once
D: NA
J: TRBJ2-4
V: TRBV18
DNA: TGTGCCAGCTCACCACAGCGCAGGGTAGCCAAAAACATTCAGTACTTC
CDR3: CASSPQRRVAKNIQYF

size: NA
D: NA
J: TRBJ1-2
V: TRBV6-5
DNA: TGTGCCAGCGGGACTCAGCAACACTATGGCTACACCTTC
CDR3: CASGTQQHYGYTF

size: NA
D: NA
J: TRBJ1-4
V: TRBV9
DNA: TGTGCCAGCAGCGTAGCGGCCGGGATGTTGGGATCCCATGAAAAACTGTTTTTT
CDR3: CASSVAAGMLGSHEKLFF

size: NA
D: NA
J: TRBJ2-1
V: TRBV7-3
DNA: TGTGCCAGCAGCTTAAGGGTGCAGGGACTGGGTGAGCAGTTCTTC
CDR3: CASSLRVQGLGEQFF

size: once
D: TRBD2
J: TRBJ2-7
V: TRBV7-9
DNA: TGTGCCAGCAGCCATCCCGGCGGGGGACTCTACGAGCAGTACTTC
CDR3: CASSHPGGGLYEQYF

size: few
D: TRBD1
J: TRBJ2-1
V: TRBV5-6
DNA: TGTGCCAGCAGCTACGTCCAGGACAGGGGAAGGGGCGAGCAGTTCTTC
CDR3: CASSYVQDRGRGEQFF

size: NA
D: NA
J: TRBJ2-1
V: TRBV11-2
DNA: TGTGCCAGCAGCTTTGAGACTAGGCCAAACAATGAGCAGTTCTTC
CDR3: CASSFETRPNNEQFF

size: NA
D: TRBD1
J: TRBJ1-3
V: TRBV28
DNA: TGTGCCAGCAGTCCCTCGGACAGGGGTTTTGGAAACACCATATATTTT
CDR3: CASSPSDRGFGNTIYF

size: NA
D: NA
J: TRBJ1-2
V: TRBV6-5
DNA: TGTGCCAGCAGTTACTCGGGGAACAGGGTCCACACCTTC
CDR3: CASSYSGNRVHTF

size: few
D: TRBD2
J: TRBJ2-2
V: TRBV9
DNA: TGTGCCAGCAGCGTAGCTAGCGGGGGTCGCACCGGGGAGCTGTTTTTT
CDR3: CASSVASGGRTGELFF

size: NA
D: TRBD1
J: TRBJ1-1
V: TRBV11-2
DNA: TGTGCCAGCAGCACGGACAGGGGGAACACTGAAGCTTTCTTT
CDR3: CASSTDRGNTEAFF

size: NA
D: TRBD1
J: TRBJ1-2
V: TRBV3-1/TRBV3-2
DNA: TGTGCCAGCAGCCAAGTAACAGGACGGGGACAGGGAGGGTACACCTTC
CDR3: CASSQVTGRGQGGYTF